What follows are 29 T cell receptor beta chains derived from one specimen sequenced in a study of beta chain features in type 1 diabetes. All of the isolated RNA was reverse transcribed, so expressed TCRB transcripts were sequenced. Clones were read by immunoSEQ multiplex PCR, and TCRdb kept only the in-frame ones, dropping some. The sample includes under 150,000 clones, 48% of them seen just once. The sequenced sample consisted of Tregs from blood. These receptor sequences come from a man aged 18-30 years in good health.

The J gene is TRBJ1-2, the V gene TRBV7-2, with 7 bases lining up with TRBD1. Trimming took 0 bases from V and 7 from J; bases not matched to a gene: 5. The CDR3 totals 14 residues. Germline assignment: CDR1 SGHTA and CDR2 FQGNSA. CDR3 in amino acids: CASSLAHRGFGYTF. The CDR3 nucleotides read TGTGCCAGCAGCTTAGCGCACAGGGGTTTTGGCTACACCTTC.

This clone was counted a few times. The chain couples TRBV7-9 to TRBJ2-2, with TRBD2 matching 13 bases. Germline lookup yields CDR1 SEHNR and CDR2 FQNEAQ (reference sequence). The CDR3 has 16 amino acids. V lost 5 bases and J lost 6; bases outside the gene matches: 6. The CDR3 coding sequence is TGTGCCAGCAGCCTGAGACTAGCGGGAGGCCCCGGGGAGCTGTTTTTT. Translating it yields CASSLRLAGGPGELFF. The full variable domain, with the rest looked up from reference TRBV7-9 and TRBJ2-2, is DTGVSQNPRHKITKRGQNVTFRCDPISEHNRLYWYRQTLGQGPEFLTYFQNEAQLEKSRLLSDRFSAERPKGSFSTLEIQRTEQGDSAMYLCASSLRLAGGPGELFFGEGSRLTVL.

Concerning this clone itself: Different DNA sequences within this sample yield the same CDR3. The genes are TRBV2 and TRBJ2-5, with D tentatively TRBD2 (6 bases). The germline CDR1 and CDR2 sequences are SNHLY and FYNNEI. The V end was cut by 6 bases, the J end by 1 base, with 15 bases between. The CDR3 runs 15 residues. CDR3 sequence (DNA): TGTGCCAGCAGCGAATGGGGGACTCCCCAAGAGACCCAGTACTTC. It translates to CASSEWGTPQETQYF.

V gene TRBV7-9 combines with J gene TRBJ1-2, with a weak D call TRBD1 (6 bases). The CDR3 is 16 residues long. V was shortened by 2 bases and J by 8 bases, with 21 bases between the two germline ends. The germline gives CDR1 SEHNR, CDR2 FQNEAQ (reference sequence). The CDR3 is CASSLSPRTVEKGYTF. The CDR3, as DNA: TGTGCCAGCAGCTTATCCCCCCGGACAGTGGAGAAAGGCTACACCTTC.

This rearrangement joins TRBV25-1 to TRBJ2-3, with 10 nucleotides matching TRBD2. Looked up from germline, CDR1 is MGHDK and CDR2 is SYGVNS. J was trimmed by 2 bases and V by 6 bases; bases with no gene match: 5. The length of the CDR3 is 15 residues. The CDR3: CASRGTSASTDTQYF. The DNA of the CDR3 is TGTGCCAGCAGAGGGACTAGCGCGTCCACAGATACGCAGTATTTT.

This clone occurred a few times. This chain connects TRBV9 to TRBJ1-2; 7 nucleotides agree with TRBD1. The CDR3 has 14 amino acids. The germline CDR1 and CDR2 sequences are SGDLS and YYNGEE. The V segment lost 3 bases and the J segment 8 bases; nucleotides outside the gene matches: 10. The CDR3, as DNA: TGTGCCAGCAGCGCCTTGACAGGGATTAGGGGCTACACCTTC. Amino acids: CASSALTGIRGYTF.

This clone was recorded a few times. V usage is TRBV7-9 and J usage is TRBJ1-6, with D maybe TRBD1 (6 bases). Germline V gene data show CDR1 as SEHNR and CDR2 as FQNEAQ (reference sequence). The CDR3 spans 17 residues. Trimming cost V 0 bases and J 5 bases, with 14 bases left between them. CDR3 DNA: TGTGCCAGCAGCTTAGCTCGGGGGGCATGGAATAATTCACCCCTCCACTTT. It translates to CASSLARGAWNNSPLHF.

This clone was observed a handful of times. The rearrangement links TRBV6-6 to TRBJ1-5; TRBD1 might be the D (6 bases). With 6 bases removed from V and 1 base from J, the gap between germline ends came to 16 bases. There are 16 residues in the CDR3. In germline, CDR1 is MNHNY, CDR2 SVGAGI (reference sequence). In DNA form, the CDR3 reads TGTGCCAGCAGCCCGAGGGCCAGGGGAAGCAATCAGCCCCAGCATTTT. Its translation is CASSPRARGSNQPQHF.

The chain uses TRBV7-9 and TRBJ1-2, with D possibly matching TRBD1 (6 bases). V lost 1 base, J lost 8 bases, and 17 bases lay in between. Per germline, CDR1 SEHNR and CDR2 FQNEAQ (reference sequence). The CDR3 covers 15 residues. CDR3 DNA sequence: TGTGCCAGCAGCTTAGTGTCGACAGGTTGGGGCGGCTACACCTTC. Translating gives CASSLVSTGWGGYTF.

The chain links TRBV25-1 to TRBJ1-1, with 7 bases fitting TRBD1. CDR3 length: 14 amino acids. V lost 7 bases and J lost 4; bases outside the gene matches: 9. Germline CDR1 is MGHDK and CDR2 is SYGVNS. CDR3 DNA sequence: TGTGCCAGCAAGGAGGGGGCGCGGGGCACTGAAGCTTTCTTT. It specifies CASKEGARGTEAFF.

This clone was counted a few times. The chain is built from TRBV18 and TRBJ1-2, with TRBD1 identical over 10 bases. CDR1 and CDR2 from the germline V gene are KGHSH and LQKENI. J gave up 4 bases and V 3 bases, and 8 bases lay outside the gene matches. CDR3 size: 16 residues. In DNA, the CDR3 is TGTGCCAGCTCACCTAGACAGGGGGCCATCTTCTATGGCTACACCTTC. Protein sequence: CASSPRQGAIFYGYTF.

The genes are TRBV5-1 and TRBJ1-1; possibly TRBD1 for D (5 bases). Germline-derived CDR1 and CDR2 are SGHRS and YFSETQ. The CDR3 runs 15 residues. The V gene lost 4 bases and the J gene lost 5 bases, with 18 bases spanning the gap. CDR3 sequence: CASSPGVGKRTEAFF. Here the CDR3 DNA reads TGCGCCAGCAGCCCGGGGGTAGGAAAGCGGACTGAAGCTTTCTTT.

A few counts support this clone. The chain carries TRBV5-5 and TRBJ2-7; D might be TRBD1 (6 bases). Germline lookup yields CDR1 SGHKS and CDR2 YYEKEE (reference sequence). V was clipped by 4 bases and J by 4 bases, with 9 bases between them. This CDR3 has 12 amino acids. CDR3 amino acids: CASSPQGYEQYF. CDR3 DNA: TGTGCCAGCAGCCCCCAGGGGTACGAGCAGTACTTC.

The chain joins TRBV19 to TRBJ1-1; D ambiguous. This CDR3 comprises 16 residues. Germline CDR1 reads LNHDA; CDR2 reads SQIVND (reference sequence). V was shortened by 2 bases and J by 3 bases, with 16 bases between the two germline ends. CDR3 loop: CASSIIGRLRDTEAFF. The CDR3 bases are TGTGCCAGTAGTATAATAGGCAGGCTGCGGGACACTGAAGCTTTCTTT.

This chain links TRBV30 with TRBJ2-5; 9 nucleotides agree with TRBD1. The better agreement between TRBJ2-7 and the DNA end casts doubt on the J call. In germline, CDR1 is GTSNPN, CDR2 SVGIG (reference sequence). The CDR3 extends over 13 amino acids. Here the CDR3 reads CAWRDRGAYEQYF. CDR3 DNA sequence: TGTGCCTGGAGGGACAGGGGAGCTTACGAGCAGTACTTC.

In this sample, this clone turned up a few times. The chain combines TRBV12-2 with TRBJ1-1; TRBD1, the D gene given by the table, was not confirmed from the DNA. TRBV12-2 is shown as a pseudogene. This CDR3 comprises 16 residues. CDR3 DNA sequence: TGTGCAAGTCGCTTATCTCACTCCACAGGGAAGACTGAAGCTTTCTTT. Its protein product is CASRLSHSTGKTEAFF.

The chain recombines TRBV2 with TRBJ2-1; perhaps TRBD1 as D (6 bases). The CDR3 is 13 amino acids. V was trimmed by 8 bases and J by 4 bases, leaving 12 bases between them. The germline V gene has CDR1 SNHLY and CDR2 FYNNEI. In DNA form, the CDR3 reads TGTGCCAGCTCAGGGGCCCGGTACAATGAGCAGTTCTTC. Amino acids: CASSGARYNEQFF.

The gene calls are TRBV6-5 and TRBJ2-1; 7 bases are a match to TRBD1. V was pared by 6 bases and J by 6 bases, with 8 bases of the junction left unmatched. The CDR3 is 14 amino acids. Germline V gene data show CDR1 as MNHEY and CDR2 as SVGAGI. The CDR3 DNA sequence: TGTGCCAGCAGCCGATACCCAGGGGGCAATGAGCAGTTCTTC. This translates into CASSRYPGGNEQFF.

Concerning this clone: Other nucleotide sequences in the sample specify the same CDR3. The chain carries TRBV7-2 and TRBJ1-1; D gene unclear. Trimming stripped 1 base from V and 1 base from J, with 4 bases between. The germline V gene encodes CDR1 SGHTA and CDR2 FQGNSA. The CDR3 is made up of 13 amino acids. The CDR3 loop is CASSLDRNTEAFF. CDR3 DNA: TGTGCCAGCAGCTTAGATAGGAACACTGAAGCTTTCTTT.

This clone was found a few times. This chain joins TRBV28 and TRBJ1-2; 7 bases match TRBD1. The trim removed 6 bases at V and 5 bases at J, leaving 9 bases unmatched. The germline gives CDR1 MDHEN, CDR2 SYDVKM. CDR3 length equals 14 residues. The CDR3, as DNA: TGTGCCAGCAGCGCCGGGACAGTTTTTTATGGCTACACCTTC. It yields the protein CASSAGTVFYGYTF.

The chain links TRBV13 to TRBJ1-2; 9 bases agree with TRBD1. Germline assignment: CDR1 PRHDT and CDR2 FYEKMQ (reference sequence). Trimming cost V 5 bases and J 3 bases; bases outside gene matches: 10. This CDR3 has 16 amino acids. The CDR3 reads CASSPNLGQGDYGYTF. CDR3 DNA sequence: TGTGCCAGCAGCCCGAACCTGGGACAGGGAGACTATGGCTACACCTTC.

This clone appeared a few times. The rearrangement joins TRBV2 to TRBJ2-7; D remains unclear. This CDR3 region has 15 residues. The V end lost 4 bases, the J end lost 0 bases, and 13 bases lay between the germline ends. The V gene's germline CDR1 is SNHLY and CDR2 FYNNEI. The CDR3 is CASSVNRFTSYEQYF. The DNA for the CDR3 is TGTGCCAGCAGTGTGAACAGATTCACCTCCTACGAGCAGTACTTC.

This clone was recorded a few times. The chain is built from TRBV7-2 and TRBJ2-5; tentative D call: TRBD1 (7 bases). From germline, CDR1 is SGHTA and CDR2 FQGNSA. The CDR3 contains 13 residues. V was cut by 3 bases and J by 7 bases, with 12 bases left in between. The CDR3 loop is CASSLEGAGTQYF. The DNA of the CDR3 is TGTGCCAGCAGCTTGGAGGGGGCGGGGACCCAGTACTTC.

This clone has only a few counts. V is TRBV7-9 and J is TRBJ2-5; D is uncertain. The V end lost 4 bases, the J end lost 4 bases, and 4 bases lay between the germline ends. CDR3 length equals 11 residues. Germline V gene data show CDR1 as SEHNR and CDR2 as FQNEAQ (reference sequence). The CDR3 region is CASSSGETQYF. The DNA of the CDR3 is TGTGCCAGCAGCTCGGGAGAGACCCAGTACTTC. Using reference TRBV7-9 and TRBJ2-5 for the parts outside the CDR3, the full variable domain is DTGVSQNPRHKITKRGQNVTFRCDPISEHNRLYWYRQTLGQGPEFLTYFQNEAQLEKSRLLSDRFSAERPKGSFSTLEIQRTEQGDSAMYLCASSSGETQYFGPGTRLLVL.

The gene calls are TRBV19 and TRBJ2-7, with TRBD1 identical over 9 bases. V shed 6 bases and J 5 bases; nucleotides not matched to a gene: 5. Looked up from germline, CDR1 is LNHDA and CDR2 is SQIVND (reference sequence). CDR3 length equals 13 residues. The CDR3 DNA follows: TGTGCCAGTAGGGACAGGGGATGGAACGAGCAGTACTTC. This encodes CASRDRGWNEQYF.

The chain combines TRBV6-1 with TRBJ2-5, with D possibly TRBD2 on 5 matching bases. This CDR3 has 15 residues. Between the trimmed V and J ends, which lost 7 bases and 2 bases, there was a span of 17 bases. From germline, CDR1 is MNHNS and CDR2 SASEGT. CDR3 residues: CASTKIVARQETQYF. The CDR3 DNA reads as TGTGCCAGCACCAAAATTGTAGCGAGACAAGAGACCCAGTACTTC.

The chain is built from TRBV28 and TRBJ2-7; 9 positions agree with TRBD1. The junction had 9 bases not matched to a gene; V was cut back by 1 base and J by 8 bases. CDR3 length: 15 amino acids. The germline V gene has CDR1 MDHEN and CDR2 SYDVKM. In DNA, the CDR3 is TGTGCCAGCAGTTTATACAGGACAGGGGATAGGAAGCAGTACTTC. Its translation is CASSLYRTGDRKQYF.

The V and J genes are TRBV5-1 and TRBJ2-2; unclear D gene. The germline CDR1 and CDR2 sequences are SGHRS and YFSETQ. Trimming removed 4 bases from V and 2 bases from J, with 6 bases in between. The CDR3 has 13 residues. CDR3 DNA sequence: TGCGCCAGCAGCCCGGTTAACACCGGGGAGCTGTTTTTT. It codes for CASSPVNTGELFF.

The V gene is TRBV27, the J gene TRBJ1-3; tentatively, D is TRBD1 (6 bases). Per the germline V gene, CDR1 is MNHEY and CDR2 is SMNVEV (reference sequence). This CDR3 spans 16 amino acids. Deletions cut 0 bases from V and 5 bases from J, with 14 bases between. CDR3 residues: CASSLSMGAIRNTIYF. Here the CDR3 DNA reads TGTGCCAGCAGTTTATCAATGGGGGCTATAAGAAACACCATATATTTT.